The clone carrying this T cell receptor (beta chain) has only a few counts. What it binds is not known. Those donating, healthy Caucasian individuals from Russia, were aged roughly 6 to 100. Extractions gave at least 5 micrograms of total RNA per sample. This record comes from a study of blood T cells in healthy people across ages. Study details: About one barcoded beta molecule per two T cells was the capture yield of template switching.

Alongside a J-beta primer mix, a sample-barcoded 5' primer served in a second PCR lasting roughly 7 to 11 cycles. TCRdb recomputed calls from the 5' RACE reads with MiXCR, one row per CDR3 protein. Of 1.5 million to 2 million distinct CDR3 sequences in the sample, 49% were seen once. Study-wide findings and caveats: TCR beta diversity was tightly associated with the proportion of naive T cells.

CDR1 and CDR2 from the germline V gene are SGDLS and YYNGEE. The CDR3 is 15 residues long. V shed 6 bases and J 2 bases; nucleotides not matched to a gene: 9. The sample was blood. This TCR was sampled from a woman between 40 and 50 years old in good health. The genes are TRBV9 and TRBJ2-3, with 7 bases fitting TRBD2. CDR3 bases: TGTGCCAGCACCACAACTAGCGCCCCCACAGATACGCAGTATTTT. Translating gives CASTTTSAPTDTQYF.